Listed below are T cell receptor beta chains from one sample, sequenced in a study of blood T cell repertoires in COVID-19. TCRdb's table, derived via immunoSEQ multiplex PCR, lists solely in-frame clones and lacks some. The data show around 140,000 clones, with about 90% seen just once and about 4.1% held by the top ten. The source material was PBMCs or T cells enriched from blood (not recorded which). These receptors all come from a woman aged 40 to 50 who had been exposed to COVID-19. Both conserved end residues are part of each CDR3. The D gene is left open where the match is weak. The size entry is marked missing in some rows and otherwise reads once, few, many or a size class.

j_call d_call v_call clone_size cdr3_aa
TRBJ2-7 NA TRBV11-2 few CASSPADHSVEQYF
TRBJ1-3 NA TRBV6-2/TRBV6-3 NA CASSYYSPSGNTIYF
TRBJ2-1 TRBD2 TRBV11-2 NA CASSLGRLAGVYEQFF
TRBJ2-2 NA TRBV6-5 NA CASSYNTNTGELFF
TRBJ2-7 NA TRBV2 few CASSEAPGISYEQYF
TRBJ1-5 TRBD1 TRBV9 NA CASSEGGGNQPQHF
TRBJ1-4 NA TRBV5-4 NA CASSLSTGKGEKLFF
TRBJ2-7 TRBD2 TRBV27 NA CASSLVAPSGRYEQYF
TRBJ2-3 TRBD2 TRBV6-2/TRBV6-3 NA CASSSSERETDTQYF
TRBJ1-1 NA TRBV25-1 NA CASSEGPETNTEAFF
TRBJ2-3 TRBD2 TRBV6-2/TRBV6-3 NA CASSYRDSQISGRRNTQYF
TRBJ2-2 TRBD1 TRBV7-6 NA CASSQRTGGSSGELFF
TRBJ2-3 TRBD1 TRBV6-5 NA CASSSLDRFDTQYF
TRBJ1-1 NA TRBV6-5 NA CASIGQTEAFF
TRBJ2-2 NA TRBV5-1 NA CASRDGGTANTGELFF
TRBJ2-1 NA TRBV19 NA CASSATGQKNSNEQFF
TRBJ1-1 NA TRBV12-5 NA CASGLVTGRGNTEAFF
TRBJ2-3 TRBD1 TRBV24-1 NA CATSDSTGGSTDTQYF
TRBJ2-7 TRBD2 TRBV5-1 NA CASSLGETGRGLAGVYEQYF
TRBJ1-5 TRBD1 TRBV4-2 once CASSQAEGQGSNQPQHF
TRBJ1-5 NA TRBV11-2 NA CASSSDSRGPQHF
TRBJ2-5 TRBD1 TRBV7-6 few CASSLETGVETQYF
TRBJ2-7 TRBD2 TRBV27 NA CASSLRGDNEQYF
TRBJ2-5 TRBD2 TRBV10-2 NA CASSVGAGGIETQYF
TRBJ1-1 TRBD1 TRBV29-1 once CSVRRGQDTEAFF
TRBJ2-2 TRBD2 TRBV5-1 once CASSSASGTGELFF
TRBJ2-1 TRBD2 TRBV27 NA CASRRIIGGREGEQFF
TRBJ2-5 TRBD1 TRBV27 NA CASSNYRGPQETQYF
TRBJ1-5 NA TRBV19 NA CASAPLAGGNQPQHF
TRBJ1-1 NA TRBV2 once CARNTGGARTEAFF
TRBJ1-6 TRBD1 TRBV6-1 few CASREGAGQYNSPLHF
TRBJ1-3 NA TRBV12-3/TRBV12-4 NA CASQDSPGNTIYF
TRBJ2-1 TRBD2 TRBV11-2 NA CAIRRLAVYNEQFF
TRBJ2-3 TRBD2 TRBV14 few CASSPRTSGGATQYF
TRBJ2-2 NA TRBV6-2/TRBV6-3 NA CASSYRVPRDAGELFF